The entry below describes one T cell receptor (beta chain). The antigen is unknown. This record comes from a study of T cell responses to AZD1222 COVID-19 vaccine. For the study at large: Pooling of second doses given at about 4 or about 12 weeks was done. Study outcomes and limitations: Just a handful of people given AZD1222 tested seropositive at baseline. Donors were mostly white British, more females; clonal diversity possibly underestimated. Mapped onto spike, vaccine-associated CD4 TCRs spanned it and were dominant at 160-218 and 743-854.

Germline V CDR1 and CDR2: SGHTA, FQGNSA. CDR3 length: 15 amino acids. V was clipped by 4 bases and J by 3 bases; unmatched bases: 7. Data came from immunoSEQ multiplex PCR; TCRdb stores just in-frame clones and leaves some out. The sample lists roughly 120,000 clones, around 89% seen once, with 3.5% to 5% in the top ten. The receptor comes from an adult in good health. This material consisted of peripheral blood, taken on day 0 of AZD1222 vaccination. The chain has TRBV7-2 and TRBJ2-3, with TRBD2 matching over 7 bases. The CDR3 is CASSSQRGGTDTQYF. As DNA, the CDR3 is TGTGCCAGCAGCTCCCAGCGGGGCGGGACAGATACGCAGTATTTT. The full variable domain, in which reference TRBV7-2 and TRBJ2-3 provide the parts outside the CDR3, is GAGVSQSPSNKVTEKGKDVELRCDPISGHTALYWYRQSLGQGLEFLIYFQGNSAPDKSGLPSDRFSAERTGGSVSTLTIQRTQQEDSAVYLCASSSQRGGTDTQYFGPGTRLTVL.